Below, one T cell receptor beta chain is given with its context. What it binds is not known. As processed by the authors: From ImmunoSEQ came sequences covering only the junction and carrying no quality scores, so filtering differed. Produced via immunoSEQ multiplex PCR; TCRdb's table is partial and in-frame only. V, J and clone size are those of that table, while D and trimming were read from the DNA. The table lists about 2 million clones, about 95% of them singletons. V dropped 4 bases and J dropped 6 bases, with 12 bases sitting between them. Germline CDR1 and CDR2: MNHEY and SMNVEV (reference sequence). The CDR3 runs 13 residues. The data derive from a study of shared clonotypes between healthy human individuals. Terminally differentiated effector memory CD45RA+ cells were excluded from the naive CD8 cells, which were CD45RO-negative and positively selected for CCR7. Study outcomes and limitations: Among the subsets, naive ones generally showed larger estimated richness than memory ones. Rarefaction analysis demonstrated incomplete sorted-subset sequencing notwithstanding large depth. The study drew on few donors, limiting represented genetic and exposure-history diversity.

This TCR derives from a man between 18 and 29 years old in good health. The chain couples TRBV27 to TRBJ1-1, with D perhaps TRBD1 (5 bases). The sequenced material came from naive CD8+ T cells sorted from blood. CDR3 nucleotide sequence: TGTGCCAGCAGTTCTACGGGACCCCCTGAAGCTTTCTTT. Protein sequence: CASSSTGPPEAFF.